This T cell receptor beta chain was captured by sequencing in a study of PD-1 blockade in mismatch repair-deficient tumors. The TCR-sequenced patients were a few responders to pembrolizumab. The CDR3 is 13 amino acids. Germline V CDR1 and CDR2: LNHDA, SQIVND (reference sequence). Between the trimmed V and J ends, which lost 5 bases and 0 bases, there was a span of 7 bases. TCRdb keeps only in-frame clones here, not all; method: immunoSEQ multiplex PCR. Of tens of thousands of clones in the sample, about 72% are singletons; the top ten hold approximately 5%. Sequencing was performed on peripheral blood, taken 2 weeks after starting pembrolizumab. The receptor comes from an adult with mismatch repair-deficient cancer. J is TRBJ1-2 and V is TRBV19; no firm D call. In nucleotides, the CDR3 is TGTGCCAGTAGTCACGGTGCTAACTATGGCTACACCTTC. It encodes CASSHGANYGYTF.